Here is one TCR beta chain with its context. The antigen remains undetermined. This CDR3 region has 13 residues. Germline lookup yields CDR1 SGHRS and CDR2 YFSETQ. V gave up 6 bases and J gave up 5 bases, with 12 bases separating them. The sorted-subset replicate PCRs were given about 210 ng DNA, which is about 29,000 T cell genomes. Measured with immunoSEQ multiplex PCR; TCRdb has only the in-frame clones, and not every one. The sample lists approximately 1.5 million clones, 95% to 99% occurring once. This record belongs to a study of shared clonotypes between healthy human individuals. Broader study findings: Since donors were few, the genetic and exposure-history diversity represented was limited. Unshared clonotypes carried lower generation probabilities than those common to all four donors. Naive CD4 clonotype sharing across four donors was about 5%.

This TCR derives from a man aged 30 to 39 in good health. Sequenced sample: naive CD4+ T cells sorted from blood. The subset is: CD45RA+ positively selected. This chain joins TRBV5-1 and TRBJ2-1; D call uncertain. In DNA, the CDR3 is TGCGCCAGCACCCAAAACACCAACAATGAGCAGTTCTTC. It translates to CASTQNTNNEQFF.